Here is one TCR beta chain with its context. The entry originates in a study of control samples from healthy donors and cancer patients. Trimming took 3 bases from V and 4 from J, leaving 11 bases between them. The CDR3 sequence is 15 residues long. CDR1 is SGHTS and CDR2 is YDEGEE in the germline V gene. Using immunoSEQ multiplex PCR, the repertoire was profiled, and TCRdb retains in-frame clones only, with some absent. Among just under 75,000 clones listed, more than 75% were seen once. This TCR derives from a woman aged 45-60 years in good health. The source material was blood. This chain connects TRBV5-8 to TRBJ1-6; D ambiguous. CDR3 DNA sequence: TGTGCCAGCAGCTCTGAAAGGGTGTATAATTCACCCCTCCACTTT. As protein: CASSSERVYNSPLHF.